This TCR beta chain was sequenced in a study of control samples from healthy donors and cancer patients. From germline, CDR1 is MNHNS and CDR2 SASEGT. The length of the CDR3 is 16 residues. V trimming: 2 bases; J trimming: 4 bases; junction bases outside the gene matches: 10. Sequencing used immunoSEQ multiplex PCR; TCRdb keeps in-frame clones, though not all of them. The sample yields 130,000 or so clones, approximately 91% seen once. This chain joins TRBV6-1 and TRBJ2-7; TRBD1 matches 8 bases. Sequenced material: blood. The TCR comes from a man aged 50 to 60 in good health. This chain's CDR3 is CASSETIGQGPYEQYF. In DNA, the CDR3 is TGTGCCAGCAGTGAAACTATCGGACAGGGCCCGTACGAGCAGTACTTC.